The 3 T cell receptor beta chains in this list originate from one sample, sequenced in a study of shared clonotypes between healthy human individuals. Sequencing was performed with immunoSEQ multiplex PCR; in TCRdb, only in-frame clones are kept and a portion is missing. The data show approximately 640,000 clones, approximately 79% seen once. The sequenced sample consisted of memory CD4+ T cells sorted from blood. Subset meaning: CD45RA-negative fraction. Every receptor here comes from a woman under 40 in good health.

V is TRBV7-2 and J is TRBJ2-1, with 7 positions matching TRBD2. CDR3 size: 16 residues. Per the germline V gene, CDR1 is SGHTA and CDR2 is FQGNSA. V dropped 1 base and J dropped 1; count of bases not matched to a gene: 4. The CDR3 DNA follows: TGTGCCAGCAGCTTAGAGAGCGGGAATTCCTACAATGAGCAGTTCTTC. It translates to CASSLESGNSYNEQFF.

The sample holds a few counts of this clone. The sample has other DNA sequences that encode this CDR3 too. The CDR3 coding sequence is TGTGCCAGCAGCCCCTCCTACGAGCAGTACTTC. It translates to CASSPSYEQYF. This chain links TRBV6-1 with TRBJ2-7, with no clear D. Germline V gene lookup returns CDR1 MNHNS and CDR2 SASEGT. The ends were cut back, 6 bases at V and 0 bases at J, with 3 bases in the middle. There are 11 residues in the CDR3.

The chain links TRBV28 to TRBJ2-3, with D possibly TRBD2 on 6 matching bases. This CDR3 comprises 14 residues. The germline gives CDR1 MDHEN, CDR2 SYDVKM. V was clipped by 8 bases and J by 2 bases, with 14 bases between them. The CDR3 spells CASLSGPNTDTQYF. The CDR3, as DNA: TGTGCCAGCCTTAGCGGACCGAACACAGATACGCAGTATTTT. The whole variable domain, filled in from reference TRBV28 and TRBJ2-3, reads DVKVTQSSRYLVKRTGEKVFLECVQDMDHENMFWYRQDPGLGLRLIYFSYDVKMKEKGDIPEGYSVSREKKERFSLILESASTNQTSMYLCASLSGPNTDTQYFGPGTRLTVL.